These T cell receptor beta chains were read from a single sample in a study of T cell responses to AZD1222 COVID-19 vaccine. The assay was immunoSEQ multiplex PCR, and TCRdb's table has in-frame clones only and misses some. The sample contains more than 90,000 clones, 65% to 85% of which appear only once. The specimen was peripheral blood, collected 28 days after the second AZD1222 dose. The receptors originated from an adult who received the AZD1222 COVID-19 vaccine. Both conserved end residues are part of each CDR3. A D gene is named only where the DNA matches it firmly. Some rows have no size entry. The others give once, few or many, or a class for an expanded clone.

D gene: -; V gene: TRBV7-2; J gene: TRBJ1-5; clone size: -; CDR3 DNA: TGTGCCAGCAGCTTAAGTGGGGACCTAAATCAGCCCCAGCATTTT; CDR3 protein: CASSLSGDLNQPQHF
D gene: TRBD2; V gene: TRBV19; J gene: TRBJ2-1; clone size: -; CDR3 DNA: TGTGCCAGTAGTATGGCTAGCGGACCCTACAATGAGCAGTTCTTC; CDR3 protein: CASSMASGPYNEQFF
D gene: -; V gene: TRBV4-2; J gene: TRBJ1-5; clone size: -; CDR3 DNA: TGTGCCAGCAGCCCAGACAGAAATCAGCCCCAGCATTTT; CDR3 protein: CASSPDRNQPQHF
D gene: -; V gene: TRBV29-1; J gene: TRBJ2-1; clone size: -; CDR3 DNA: TGCAGCGTCAGAGGGGGGAGTACCTACAATGAGCAGTTCTTC; CDR3 protein: CSVRGGSTYNEQFF
D gene: -; V gene: TRBV2; J gene: TRBJ2-7; clone size: -; CDR3 DNA: TGTGCCAGCGGACAATCCTACGAGCAGTACTTC; CDR3 protein: CASGQSYEQYF
D gene: -; V gene: TRBV25-1; J gene: TRBJ1-1; clone size: -; CDR3 DNA: TGTGCCAGCAGTGGACATCTCGCTGAAGCTTTCTTT; CDR3 protein: CASSGHLAEAFF
D gene: TRBD2; V gene: TRBV5-1; J gene: TRBJ2-3; clone size: few; CDR3 DNA: TGCGCCAGCAGCGGCGAAGGGAGGGCCATAGATACGCAGTATTTT; CDR3 protein: CASSGEGRAIDTQYF
D gene: TRBD1; V gene: TRBV5-6; J gene: TRBJ1-1; clone size: once; CDR3 DNA: TGTGCCAGCAGCACCTTGGACAGGGACCCTGAAGCTTTCTTT; CDR3 protein: CASSTLDRDPEAFF
D gene: -; V gene: TRBV6-2/TRBV6-3; J gene: TRBJ2-7; clone size: -; CDR3 DNA: TGTGCCAGCAGTTTCTTGACTGGTTCCTACGAGCAGTACTTC; CDR3 protein: CASSFLTGSYEQYF
D gene: -; V gene: TRBV30; J gene: TRBJ2-7; clone size: -; CDR3 DNA: TGTGCCTGGAGCCAACTCATAGGGTCATACGAGCAGTACTTC; CDR3 protein: CAWSQLIGSYEQYF
D gene: -; V gene: TRBV12-3/TRBV12-4; J gene: TRBJ2-7; clone size: -; CDR3 DNA: TGTGCCAGCAGTTTGGGACGGATCAAGTACTTC; CDR3 protein: CASSLGRIKYF
D gene: -; V gene: TRBV9; J gene: TRBJ2-5; clone size: -; CDR3 DNA: TGTGCCAGCAGCCCTTCCGGGGGGACCCAGTACTTC; CDR3 protein: CASSPSGGTQYF
D gene: TRBD2; V gene: TRBV5-4; J gene: TRBJ2-1; clone size: -; CDR3 DNA: TGTGCCAGCAGCCCAGGGACTAGCGGGCCCAATGAGCAGTTCTTC; CDR3 protein: CASSPGTSGPNEQFF
D gene: -; V gene: TRBV10-1; J gene: TRBJ2-1; clone size: -; CDR3 DNA: TGCGCCAGCAGTGAGTCGGCAGGGTCCCTTCAGTTCTTC; CDR3 protein: CASSESAGSLQFF
D gene: -; V gene: TRBV3-1/TRBV3-2; J gene: TRBJ1-3; clone size: -; CDR3 DNA: TGTGCCAGCAGCACGACCACCCCGGGGGGAAACACCATATATTTT; CDR3 protein: CASSTTTPGGNTIYF
D gene: -; V gene: TRBV9; J gene: TRBJ1-1; clone size: -; CDR3 DNA: TGTGCCAGCAGCCCCTGGGGGATGAGCACTGAAGCTTTCTTT; CDR3 protein: CASSPWGMSTEAFF
D gene: -; V gene: TRBV29-1; J gene: TRBJ2-5; clone size: -; CDR3 DNA: TGCAGCGTCCCGAAGGAGGGTACCGAGACCCAGTACTTC; CDR3 protein: CSVPKEGTETQYF
D gene: -; V gene: TRBV6-4; J gene: TRBJ1-2; clone size: -; CDR3 DNA: TGTGCCAGCAGTGACTCGTCAGGGCGATTTGGCTACACCTTC; CDR3 protein: CASSDSSGRFGYTF